Listed below are T cell receptor beta chains from one sample, sequenced in a study of blood T cell repertoires in COVID-19. The table came from immunoSEQ multiplex PCR; TCRdb's copy has only in-frame clones and leaves some out. The sample has about 360,000 clones; around 87% are singletons. The material sequenced was PBMCs or T cells enriched from blood (not recorded which). These receptors originate from a man aged 25 to 40 who had recovered from COVID-19. Both conserved end residues are part of each CDR3. D genes are given only for firm matches. Not all rows give a size; the values are once, few, many and, for expanded clones, a class.

clone_size j_call v_call d_call cdr3_nt cdr3_aa
- TRBJ1-5 TRBV6-5 TRBD1 TGTGCCAGCAGGACAGGGAATCAGCCCCAGCATTTT CASRTGNQPQHF
once TRBJ1-2 TRBV10-3 TRBD1 TGTGCCATCAGTGAAGAGACAGGGTTTGGCTACACCTTC CAISEETGFGYTF
- TRBJ1-1 TRBV10-3 TRBD1 TGTGCCATCAGTGAGGGGGGGACAGGGGGCACTGAAGCTTTCTTT CAISEGGTGGTEAFF
- TRBJ1-2 TRBV30 - TGTGCCTGGAGTTCCCTCATCGGGAGTGGCTACACCTTC CAWSSLIGSGYTF
- TRBJ1-2 TRBV28 - TGTGCCAGCAGTACTAACTCTCAGGGGTTCCATGGCTACACCTTC CASSTNSQGFHGYTF
- TRBJ1-5 TRBV12-3/TRBV12-4 - TGTGCCAGCAGTCGGGGTAGTCAGCCCCAGCATTTT CASSRGSQPQHF
- TRBJ1-5 TRBV3-1/TRBV3-2 - TGTGCCAGCAGCCAGGGACTAGCAGGTCAGCCCCAGCATTTT CASSQGLAGQPQHF
- TRBJ1-3 TRBV14 - TGTGCCAGCACCTCGGTAGATGGAAACACCATATATTTT CASTSVDGNTIYF
- TRBJ1-3 TRBV5-5 - TGTGCCAGCAGTTCGGACGGGATCTTCTCTGGAAACACCATATATTTT CASSSDGIFSGNTIYF
- TRBJ2-3 TRBV7-2 - TGTGCCAGCAGCCCGGGGGGCACAGATACGCAGTATTTT CASSPGGTDTQYF
- TRBJ1-2 TRBV5-5 TRBD1 TGTGCCAGCAAATTAGGGACAGGGGGCTTTGGCTACACCTTC CASKLGTGGFGYTF
many TRBJ1-6 TRBV7-9 TRBD1 TGTGCCAGCAGCAGCCCGGACAGGGGAAATAATTCACCCCTCCACTTT CASSSPDRGNNSPLHF
- TRBJ2-3 TRBV6-5 TRBD1 TGTGCCAGCAGTTACTCTTGGACAGGGTCGGCAGATACGCAGTATTTT CASSYSWTGSADTQYF
- TRBJ1-1 TRBV7-9 - TGTGCCAGCAGCTTAGGGGCAGGGGTAAATGTTGGCACTGAAGCTTTCTTT CASSLGAGVNVGTEAFF
- TRBJ1-2 TRBV18 - TGTGCCAGCTCATTTCAGGGCCCTAACTATGGCTACACCTTC CASSFQGPNYGYTF
- TRBJ1-6 TRBV19 TRBD1 TGTGCCAGTAGTATATTGGGGACAGGGGATTATAATTCACCCCTCCACTTT CASSILGTGDYNSPLHF
- TRBJ1-3 TRBV12-5 - TGTGCTAGTGGCCCCTCGGGGTGGCAGCTCTCTGGAAACACCATATATTTT CASGPSGWQLSGNTIYF
- TRBJ2-2 TRBV2 - TGTGCCAGCAGTGATCAGCGGACCGGGGAGCTGTTTTTT CASSDQRTGELFF
few TRBJ2-7 TRBV19 - TGTGCCAGTAGTACCGACAGCTCCTACGAGCAGTACTTC CASSTDSSYEQYF
- TRBJ2-3 TRBV6-5 TRBD2 TGTGCCAGCTCCCCGGGGACTATAACAGATACGCAGTATTTT CASSPGTITDTQYF
once TRBJ1-1 TRBV18 - TGTGCCAGCTCACCACGCCTTGGAGGGGACACTGAAGCTTTCTTT CASSPRLGGDTEAFF
- TRBJ1-3 TRBV9 TRBD1 TGTGCCAGCAGCGACGGACGGGACAGCTCTGGAAACACCATATATTTT CASSDGRDSSGNTIYF
once TRBJ1-2 TRBV10-3 TRBD1 TGTGCCACTACAGGGGGCTATGGCTACACCTTC CATTGGYGYTF
- TRBJ2-1 TRBV5-1 - TGCGCCAGCAAGGTCGGGGGCTCCTACAATGAGCAGTTCTTC CASKVGGSYNEQFF
- TRBJ1-2 TRBV6-5 - TGTGCCAGCAGTTACTCTGGCGGTTATGGCTACACCTTC CASSYSGGYGYTF
- TRBJ1-2 TRBV30 - TGTGCCTGGAGGACAAAGGACATCGCGGGCTACACCTTC CAWRTKDIAGYTF
- TRBJ1-1 TRBV7-8 - TGTGCCAGCGGTCGATCTAAGAACACTGAAGCTTTCTTT CASGRSKNTEAFF
- TRBJ1-1 TRBV7-9 TRBD1 TGTGCCAGCAGCCTAACGACAGGGGTCGGGAACACTGAAGCTTTCTTT CASSLTTGVGNTEAFF
many TRBJ1-1 TRBV7-8 TRBD1 TGTGCCAGCAGCTTAAGGGAAACAGGGGGCGCGTACACTGAAGCTTTCTTT CASSLRETGGAYTEAFF
- TRBJ1-2 TRBV7-6 TRBD1 TGTGCCAGCAGCTTAACCCTGACAGGGTACTATGGCTACACCTTC CASSLTLTGYYGYTF
- TRBJ2-7 TRBV7-7 - TGTGCTAGCAGCTTAGGGGCGGGCCCAACCTACGAGCAGTACTTC CASSLGAGPTYEQYF
- TRBJ2-3 TRBV5-8 - TGTGCCAGCAGCTTCTCTGCAGATACGCAGTATTTT CASSFSADTQYF
- TRBJ1-1 TRBV19 - TGTGCCAGTAGTACCGGCGGAGCTGAAGCTTTCTTT CASSTGGAEAFF
- TRBJ2-1 TRBV6-5 - TGTGCCAGCAGTTACGCAGGGGATCGCTACAATGAGCAGTTCTTC CASSYAGDRYNEQFF
- TRBJ2-3 TRBV10-3 TRBD2 TGTGCCATCAGTGAGTCGGGAGCGGGGGCCCACACAGATACGCAGTATTTT CAISESGAGAHTDTQYF
- TRBJ2-5 TRBV19 - TGTGCCAGTAGTAGTACTCGGAGCCAAGAGACCCAGTACTTC CASSSTRSQETQYF
- TRBJ1-5 TRBV19 TRBD1 TGTGCCAGTAGTACCCAGGACAGGGGGGTTGTAAGGCAGCCCCAGCATTTT CASSTQDRGVVRQPQHF
- TRBJ2-7 TRBV14 - TGTGCCAGCAGCGGGAGCTCCTACGAGCAGTACTTC CASSGSSYEQYF
- TRBJ1-1 TRBV20-1 - TGCAGTGCTAGAGACAGGGTTGAAGCTTTCTTT CSARDRVEAFF
- TRBJ1-2 TRBV2 - TGTGCCAGCAGTGAAGGGACAACCCGGGCCATAAACTATGGCTACACCTTC CASSEGTTRAINYGYTF
- TRBJ1-4 TRBV5-1 TRBD1 TGCGCCAGCAGCTTTCGACAGGGGGGTGATAATGAAAAACTGTTTTTT CASSFRQGGDNEKLFF
- TRBJ1-3 TRBV18 - TGTGCCAGCTCACCAAAGCAGGACTCTGGAAACACCATATATTTT CASSPKQDSGNTIYF
- TRBJ2-7 TRBV4-1 - TGCGCCAGCAGCCAAGTCGCGGGAGAGCAGTACTTC CASSQVAGEQYF
- TRBJ1-2 TRBV5-1 - TGCGCCAGCAGCTTCGGTAATGGCTACACCTTC CASSFGNGYTF
- TRBJ2-1 TRBV9 - TGTGCCAGCGCGCTGGACGGGAGCTCCTACAATGAGCAGTTCTTC CASALDGSSYNEQFF
- TRBJ2-5 TRBV14 TRBD1 TGTGCCAGCAGCCAACCGTATCCCAGGGGGAAATACCAAGAGACCCAGTACTTC CASSQPYPRGKYQETQYF
- TRBJ1-4 TRBV12-3/TRBV12-4 - TGTGCCAGCACGGCGGGTGGTGAAAAACTGTTTTTT CASTAGGEKLFF
- TRBJ2-2 TRBV11-2 TRBD1 TGTGCCAGCAGGGCAACAGGGGGCTTCACCGGGGAGCTGTTTTTT CASRATGGFTGELFF
- TRBJ1-1 TRBV7-2 TRBD1 TGTGCCAGCAGCTTATCAGGGGGCGTTAGGACTGAAGCTTTCTTT CASSLSGGVRTEAFF
- TRBJ1-2 TRBV19 TRBD1 TGTGCCAGTAGTATGTCGACAGGGGGCGGCTACACCTTC CASSMSTGGGYTF
- TRBJ1-2 TRBV5-1 - TGCGCCAGCAGCTTGGAGGCCGGACTATCCGGCTACACCTTC CASSLEAGLSGYTF
once TRBJ2-1 TRBV10-3 - TGTGCCATCAGTGAGCTCTACAATGAGCAGTTCTTC CAISELYNEQFF
- TRBJ1-4 TRBV19 - TGTGCCAGTAGTCCAGCGGGGGACGAAAAACTGTTTTTT CASSPAGDEKLFF
- TRBJ1-4 TRBV27 - TGTGCCAGCAGTCCTGACATACGGGGGAAACTGTTTTTT CASSPDIRGKLFF
- TRBJ1-2 TRBV7-9 - TGTGCCAGCAGCCCCGAGGTGGCGGGGAAGTATGGCTACACCTTC CASSPEVAGKYGYTF